This record covers a single T cell receptor (beta chain). This record belongs to a study of cytomegalovirus exposure and HLA in healthy donors. V was clipped by 0 bases and J by 1 base, with 15 bases between them. This CDR3 contains 17 residues. Per germline, CDR1 MGHRA and CDR2 YSYEKL. Primers for the PCR totalled 60 Vbeta and 13 Jbeta. The table came from immunoSEQ multiplex PCR; TCRdb's copy has only in-frame clones and leaves some out. This table has more than 70,000 clones, about 80% appearing once. The chain recombines TRBV4-1 with TRBJ1-1, with D uncertain. Sequencing was done on a sample of PBMCs. This sequence originates from a man under 40 in good health and CMV-seropositive. CDR3 sequence reads: CASSQDHFGGKNTEAFF. CDR3 sequence (DNA): TGCGCCAGCAGCCAAGATCATTTCGGCGGGAAGAACACTGAAGCTTTCTTT.